One and the same sample provided the 7 T cell receptor beta chains below, sequenced in a study of T cells after somatic rescue of genetic block. Profiled with immunoSEQ multiplex PCR; TCRdb holds only in-frame clones, not every one. Of approximately 10,000 clones in the sample, 60% to 75% were seen once. The sequencing input was peripheral blood mononuclear cells (PBMCs). The receptors stem from a boy younger than 18.

The chain combines TRBV2 with TRBJ1-1; TRBD1 matches 7 bases. The germline gives CDR1 SNHLY, CDR2 FYNNEI. This CDR3 is 13 amino acids long. V was pared by 4 bases and J by 1 base, with 0 bases of the junction left unmatched. This chain's CDR3 is CASSGDRNTEAFF. DNA for the CDR3: TGTGCCAGCAGTGGGGACAGGAACACTGAAGCTTTCTTT.

The chain recombines TRBV10-3 with TRBJ2-3; D not resolved. The V gene lost 0 bases and the J gene lost 0 bases, with 10 bases spanning the gap. The CDR3 spans 16 residues. Germline V gives CDR1 ENHRY, CDR2 SYGVKD. This CDR3 is CAISESRQVSTDTQYF. Written as DNA, the CDR3 is TGTGCCATCAGTGAGTCGCGGCAGGTTAGCACAGATACGCAGTATTTT.

The V call is TRBV28, the J call TRBJ2-1; D is unclear. The CDR3 extends over 11 amino acids. Looked up from germline, CDR1 is MDHEN and CDR2 is SYDVKM. V lost 7 bases to trimming and J lost 9 bases, with 10 bases between them. In DNA, the CDR3 is TGTGCCAGCACCTCCCCGATTGAGCAGTTCTTC. It is translated as CASTSPIEQFF.

V and J are TRBV6-6 and TRBJ2-3, with D unresolved. The CDR3 consists of 12 residues. V lost 6 bases and J lost 5, with 9 bases in between. Germline V gene sequence: CDR1 MNHNY, CDR2 SVGAGI (reference sequence). CDR3 amino acids: CASSPSRDTQYF. The CDR3 DNA reads TGTGCCAGCAGCCCCTCTAGAGATACGCAGTATTTT.

The gene calls are TRBV7-3 and TRBJ1-4; D is unclear. The CDR3 spans 13 residues. V lost 4 bases and J lost 8, with 11 bases in between. Germline assignment: CDR1 SGHTA and CDR2 FQGTGA. The CDR3 spells CASSSKGGEKLFF. In DNA form, the CDR3 reads TGTGCCAGCAGCTCGAAAGGAGGGGAAAAACTGTTTTTT.

J is TRBJ2-1 and V is TRBV18; TRBD2 aligns across 13 bases. This CDR3 spans 15 amino acids. Losses at the gene ends were 5 bases for V and 4 bases for J; bases not matched to a gene: 2. CDR1 KGHSH and CDR2 LQKENI come from the germline V gene. CDR3: CASSSTSGRYNEQFF. In DNA, the CDR3 is TGTGCCAGCTCATCGACTAGCGGGAGGTACAATGAGCAGTTCTTC.

Only a few counts were recorded for this clone. This sequence joins TRBV9 and TRBJ2-2, with TRBD2 as a possible D gene (6 bases). Germline CDR1 and CDR2: SGDLS and YYNGEE. The CDR3 runs 15 residues. With 0 bases removed from V and 4 bases from J, the gap between germline ends came to 10 bases. The CDR3 reads CASSVVGGSTGELFF. The CDR3, as DNA: TGTGCCAGCAGCGTAGTAGGAGGGAGCACCGGGGAGCTGTTTTTT.